These 21 T cell receptor beta chains were sequenced from one sample in a study of T cells in Graves' hyperthyroidism and ophthalmopathy. The CDR3 regions of TCR beta were amplified from RNA transcripts. Using the HTBI primer set, a first-round RT-PCR was run on the TCR CDR3. One entry per CDR3 protein results from TCRdb running MiXCR on the multiplex PCR reads. Of around 690,000 distinct CDR3 sequences listed, roughly 17% are singletons. The sequenced sample was blood. Receptor source: a man aged 45-65 years with Graves' hyperthyroidism.

This clonotype was seen ten or more times. This chain connects TRBV12-3 or TRBV12-4 to TRBJ1-4, with TRBD1 matching 8 bases. This CDR3 has 18 amino acids. J lost 2 bases, V lost 3 bases, and 11 bases had no gene match. As DNA, the CDR3 is TGTGCCAGCAGTTTCAGGGGGCGCATTGAGTCTACTAATGAAAAACTGTTTTTT. Amino acids: CASSFRGRIESTNEKLFF.

This clonotype was counted only a few times. This rearrangement joins TRBV29-1 to TRBJ1-4, with D maybe TRBD1 (5 bases). The CDR3 runs 14 residues. Germline CDR1 is SQVTM and CDR2 is ANQGSEA. V lost 4 bases and J 1 base, leaving 10 bases between the germline ends. CDR3 amino acids: CSVALGETNEKLFF. The CDR3 coding sequence is TGCAGCGTTGCATTGGGGGAAACTAATGAAAAACTGTTTTTT. Using reference TRBV29-1 and TRBJ1-4 for the parts outside the CDR3, the full variable domain is SAVISQKPSRDICQRGTSLTIQCQVDSQVTMMFWYRQQPGQSLTLIATANQGSEATYESGFVIDKFPISRPNLTFSTLTVSNMSPEDSSIYLCSVALGETNEKLFFGSGTQLSVL.

At least ten counts were recorded for this clonotype. The chain is built from TRBV27 and TRBJ2-7; 9 bases map to TRBD1. The CDR3 sequence is 16 residues long. Germline lookup yields CDR1 MNHEY and CDR2 SMNVEV (reference sequence). The V segment lost 5 bases and the J segment 0 bases; nucleotides outside the gene matches: 8. CDR3 amino acids: CASSQTGTGISYEQYF. CDR3 coding DNA: TGTGCCAGCAGTCAAACCGGGACAGGGATCTCCTACGAGCAGTACTTC.

This clonotype was counted at least ten times. The rearrangement uses TRBV3-1 and TRBJ2-3; TRBD2 is a possible D gene (5 bases). CDR1 is LGHDT, CDR2 YNNKEL, per germline (reference sequence). V lost 7 bases to trimming and J lost 4 bases, with 18 bases between them. This CDR3 is built from 15 residues. The chain's CDR3 is CASTLAQRGADTQYF. CDR3 in DNA: TGTGCCAGCACCCTAGCCCAGAGAGGCGCAGATACGCAGTATTTT.

There are many counts of this clonotype. The junction departs from germline at one end; a sequencing error may be responsible. This sequence joins TRBV2 and TRBJ2-5; no clear D gene. There are 12 residues in the CDR3. The V gene's germline CDR1 is SNHLY and CDR2 FYNNEI. DNA for the CDR3: TGTGCCGGCAGTCCCGGGCTGGAGACCCAGTACTTC. This encodes CAGSPGLETQYF.

This clonotype came up a few times. The rearrangement joins TRBV14 to TRBJ1-4; no definite D call. Per the germline V gene, CDR1 is SGHDN and CDR2 is FVKESK. V was shortened by 4 bases and J by 8 bases, with 11 bases between the two germline ends. CDR3 size: 13 residues. The CDR3 is CASSRYLSEKLFF. The CDR3 coding sequence is TGTGCCAGCAGCCGTTACCTGTCCGAAAAACTGTTTTTT.

This clonotype has just a few counts. The V and J genes are TRBV13 and TRBJ1-2, with 9 bases identical to TRBD1. The junction had 10 bases not matched to a gene; V was cut back by 5 bases and J by 3 bases. Germline V gene data show CDR1 as PRHDT and CDR2 as FYEKMQ (reference sequence). This CDR3 is built from 16 residues. CDR3: CASSPVRQGGDYGYTF. Here the CDR3 DNA reads TGTGCCAGCAGCCCCGTACGACAGGGGGGAGACTATGGCTACACCTTC.

This clonotype was seen ten or more times. The CDR3 reads CASSPTSGAYNEQFF. The CDR3 DNA reads TGTGCCAGCAGTCCGACTAGCGGAGCCTACAATGAGCAGTTCTTC. The genes are TRBV11-3 and TRBJ2-1, with 9 bases lining up with TRBD2. This CDR3 contains 15 residues. Trimming took 6 bases from V and 2 from J; bases not matched to a gene: 5. From germline, CDR1 is SGHNT and CDR2 YENEEA.

This clonotype occurred a few times. The chain uses TRBV30 and TRBJ1-3; a weak D match, TRBD1 (5 bases). Trimming took off 8 bases at V and 4 bases at J, with 15 bases between the two ends. CDR1 and CDR2 (germline): GTSNPN, SVGIG (reference sequence). CDR3 length: 13 amino acids. The DNA for the CDR3 is TGTGCCAGGGACTATCCGGGGGGAAACACCATATATTTT. This codes for CARDYPGGNTIYF.

The table lists this clonotype with a few counts. The chain recombines TRBV7-9 with TRBJ2-7; 10 positions agree with TRBD2. The V gene's germline CDR1 is SEHNR and CDR2 FQNEAQ (reference sequence). Germline trimming cut 5 bases from V and 1 base from J; bases unmatched to any gene: 8. This CDR3 is built from 16 residues. The chain's CDR3 is CASSAAELAGSYEQYF. The CDR3 DNA reads as TGTGCCAGCAGCGCCGCCGAACTAGCGGGGTCCTACGAGCAGTACTTC. The whole variable domain, filled in from reference TRBV7-9 and TRBJ2-7, reads DTGVSQNPRHKITKRGQNVTFRCDPISEHNRLYWYRQTLGQGPEFLTYFQNEAQLEKSRLLSDRFSAERPKGSFSTLEIQRTEQGDSAMYLCASSAAELAGSYEQYFGPGTRLTVT.

This clonotype was counted many times. The rearrangement links TRBV28 to TRBJ1-6; D not certain. The V gene lost 7 bases and the J gene lost 15 bases, with 13 bases spanning the gap. The CDR3 is made up of 11 amino acids. The V gene's germline CDR1 is MDHEN and CDR2 SYDVKM. In DNA form, the CDR3 reads TGTGCCAGCATCCTCCCTATTGGCCTCCACTTT. It translates to CASILPIGLHF.

This clonotype came up a few times. This chain joins TRBV9 and TRBJ2-3, with 12 positions matching TRBD2. The germline V gene encodes CDR1 SGDLS and CDR2 YYNGEE. The CDR3 length is 16 residues. With 4 bases clipped from V and 4 bases from J, the junction kept 7 bases outside the gene matches. CDR3 sequence (DNA): TGTGCCAGCAGCTTACCCCTAGCGGGAGGGTCAGATACGCAGTATTTT. It codes for CASSLPLAGGSDTQYF.

V gene TRBV6-1 combines with J gene TRBJ1-2; 11 nucleotides align to TRBD1. V lost 2 bases and J lost 4; bases outside the gene matches: 3. The CDR3 has 15 amino acids. CDR1 MNHNS and CDR2 SASEGT come from the germline V gene. CDR3 sequence reads: CASSESGTGGYGYTF. CDR3 in DNA: TGTGCCAGCAGTGAATCCGGGACAGGGGGCTATGGCTACACCTTC.

This clonotype was counted at least ten times. The rearrangement links TRBV12-3 or TRBV12-4 to TRBJ1-1; D is ambiguous. The ends were cut back, 1 base at V and 5 bases at J, with 11 bases in the middle. There are 14 residues in the CDR3. Here the CDR3 DNA reads TGTGCCAGCAGTTTAGAGGTCTTACCGACTGAAGCTTTCTTT. Amino acids: CASSLEVLPTEAFF.

The chain is built from TRBV9 and TRBJ2-7; D ambiguous. CDR3 size: 12 residues. V was pared by 6 bases and J by 6 bases, with 13 bases between. Germline assignment: CDR1 SGDLS and CDR2 YYNGEE. CDR3 residues: CASKNQDGEQYF. CDR3 nucleotides: TGTGCCAGCAAGAACCAGGATGGCGAGCAGTACTTC.

This clonotype has a count of ten or more. The chain combines TRBV12-3 or TRBV12-4 with TRBJ1-5; D is possibly TRBD1 (5 bases). The V end was cut by 3 bases, the J end by 2 bases, with 14 bases between. The CDR3 contains 16 residues. CDR3 residues: CASSFGDRVGNQPQHF. The CDR3 bases are TGTGCCAGCAGTTTCGGGGACCGGGTGGGCAATCAGCCCCAGCATTTT.

This clonotype has at least ten counts. This chain links TRBV27 with TRBJ2-7; 7 nucleotides agree with TRBD1. V lost 0 bases to trimming and J lost 1 base; unmatched junction nucleotides: 6. Germline-derived CDR1 and CDR2 are MNHEY and SMNVEV (reference sequence). There are 16 residues in the CDR3. As DNA, the CDR3 is TGTGCCAGCAGTTTATCAATGGGACAGAGATCCTACGAGCAGTACTTC. Residues: CASSLSMGQRSYEQYF.

This clonotype was picked up many times. This rearrangement joins TRBV10-3 to TRBJ1-2, with 8 nucleotides matching TRBD1. V trimming: 7 bases; J trimming: 11 bases; junction bases outside the gene matches: 18. CDR1 is ENHRY, CDR2 SYGVKD, per germline. This CDR3 is 15 amino acids long. The DNA of the CDR3 is TGTGCCATCACCCAAACCAACGACAGGGGATCGAATTACACCTTC. It codes for CAITQTNDRGSNYTF.

On this clonotype itself: A much larger clone sits a single nucleotide away, making a read error possible. The CDR3 spells CASSLLGQRTGKETQYF. DNA for the CDR3: TGTGCCAGCAGCCTGTTAGGGCAGCGAACCGGGAAAGAGACCCAGTACTTC. The V gene is TRBV3-1, the J gene TRBJ2-5; D possibly corresponds to TRBD2 (5 bases). Trimming removed 4 bases at V and 3 bases at J, with 21 bases between. The CDR3 spans 17 residues. Germline loops: CDR1 LGHDT, CDR2 YNNKEL (reference sequence).

The rearrangement links TRBV6-1 to TRBJ2-5; D may be TRBD2 (6 bases). V was trimmed by 3 bases and J by 7 bases, leaving 24 bases between them. CDR1 is MNHNS, CDR2 SASEGT, per germline. CDR3 size: 17 residues. DNA for the CDR3: TGTGCCAGCAGTGATTTTGGGGGTAGCGGCCCCACAGGGACCCAGTACTTC. It is translated as CASSDFGGSGPTGTQYF.

This clonotype was recorded at least ten times. This chain connects TRBV12-3 or TRBV12-4 to TRBJ1-1; TRBD1 might be the D (6 bases). The CDR3 runs to 16 residues. V shed 5 bases and J shed 3 bases, with 19 bases lying between them. The CDR3 sequence is CASSPSSGEWYTEAFF. Here the CDR3 DNA reads TGTGCCAGCAGTCCTTCCTCAGGGGAGTGGTACACTGAAGCTTTCTTT.